Below, one T cell receptor beta chain is given with its context. This clonotype has only one observation. Its binding antigen is unknown. It has no much larger one-base neighbor in the sample; base qualities were not kept. One read offers little support. The sequencer was an Illumina HiSeq 1500. TCRdb applied fastp at Q25 and MiXCR to the public reads, then kept only in-frame beta chains. Rows are unified per CDR3 protein, each entry keeping the most common DNA and genes. Here the sample has about 890,000 distinct CDR3 sequences; roughly 31% occur a single time. The ten largest account for over 11% of the sample. The data stem from a study of T cell repertoires in cytomegalovirus infection (dated by TCRdb to about 2019). Broadly, across the study: Peptide stimulations targeted recently identified HLA-C-restricted CMV epitopes, whose presentation resists viral immunomodulation, together with well-studied HLA-B-restricted epitopes. The HLA type of each donor mattered for the analysis, because public TCR beta signatures pointed to carriage of CMV infection along with the matching HLA type. What the work shows at the level of the full study, not this receptor alone: The ex vivo response was dominated by HLA-C-restricted CMV-specific TCR beta clonotypes, which also provided the single most frequent clonotype in two of eight donors. In both this cohort and an independent roughly 400-donor cohort, the cumulative frequency of public TCR beta family members distinguished carriers of CMV infection plus the relevant HLA type.

CDR1 and CDR2, per the germline V gene, are SQVTM and ANQGSEA. Clipping removes 0 bases from V and 7 bases from J, with 14 as the unmatched junction base count. From the cysteine through the phenylalanine, the CDR3 covers 16 amino acids. Left in the record is the CDR3 DNA by itself, 48 bases read in frame from the first base. The treatment or condition label on this specimen signifies: in vitro stimulation with specific CMV peptide epitopes to enrich CMV-specific T cells. The TCR comes from a human donor in good health (CMV status not recorded). Some clones in this sample may be carry-over from other donors' samples. The specimen comprised cultured CD8+ T cells from PBMCs, sampled from culture after CMV antigen stimulation. The receptor chain draws on TRBV29-1 and TRBJ2-5; TRBD2 lines up with 7 middle nucleotides. CDR3 sequence: CSVEDHRLAADGTQYF. The nucleotides are TGCAGCGTTGAAGATCATCGACTAGCAGCCGATGGGACCCAGTACTTC.